A single sample gave rise to the 23 T cell receptor beta chains below, sequenced in a study of cytotoxic CD8 clonotypes in ibrutinib-treated CLL. Assay: immunoSEQ multiplex PCR; the TCRdb copy retains only in-frame clones and omits some. The table shows more than 85,000 clones, with about 74% occurring only once. The specimen was PBMCs, collected after 24 months of ibrutinib treatment. These receptors originate from a human donor with chronic lymphocytic leukemia.

This clone was seen a single time. V usage is TRBV29-1 and J usage is TRBJ2-3; D gene unclear. This CDR3 is built from 14 residues. Per germline, CDR1 SQVTM and CDR2 ANQGSEA. CDR3 DNA sequence: TGCAGTTCCTTCGCAGGTACTAGCACAGATACGCAGTATTTT. Protein: CSSFAGTSTDTQYF.

In this sample, this clone turned up once. The chain carries TRBV19 and TRBJ1-5; TRBD1 matches 7 bases. Per the germline V gene, CDR1 is LNHDA and CDR2 is SQIVND (reference sequence). The CDR3 is 15 residues long. Trimming cost V 6 bases and J 0 bases; bases outside gene matches: 5. As DNA, the CDR3 is TGTGCCAGTAGCCCGGGACAGCATAGCAATCAGCCCCAGCATTTT. The encoded protein is CASSPGQHSNQPQHF.

The chain is built from TRBV2 and TRBJ2-7, with D tentatively TRBD1 (5 bases). The CDR3 sequence is 13 residues long. Germline CDR1 reads SNHLY; CDR2 reads FYNNEI. V lost 3 bases, J lost 5 bases, and 11 bases lay in between. The chain's CDR3 is CASSEPTEDEQYF. The CDR3 nucleotides read TGTGCCAGCAGTGAGCCGACAGAGGACGAGCAGTACTTC.

The V and J genes are TRBV28 and TRBJ2-7; 9 bases map to TRBD1. The junction had 6 bases not matched to a gene; V was cut back by 5 bases and J by 1 base. CDR1 and CDR2 (germline): MDHEN, SYDVKM. The length of the CDR3 is 15 residues. This CDR3 is CASSPAGTGSYEQYF. In DNA, the CDR3 is TGTGCCAGCAGTCCCGCCGGGACAGGGTCCTACGAGCAGTACTTC.

This clone was detected only once. This chain links TRBV30 with TRBJ1-3; 9 bases align to TRBD1. V trimming: 4 bases; J trimming: 1 base; junction bases outside the gene matches: 8. Germline CDR1 and CDR2: GTSNPN and SVGIG (reference sequence). This CDR3 spans 16 amino acids. The CDR3 loop reads CAWKGKGQGSGNTIYF. CDR3 nucleotide sequence: TGTGCCTGGAAGGGCAAGGGACAGGGATCTGGAAACACCATATATTTT.

The rearrangement joins TRBV18 to TRBJ2-5; D call uncertain. The CDR3 length is 12 residues. The germline V gene encodes CDR1 KGHSH and CDR2 LQKENI. V was trimmed by 2 bases and J by 5 bases, leaving 6 bases between them. CDR3 amino acids: CASSPGRETQYF. Written as DNA, the CDR3 is TGTGCCAGCTCACCAGGACGGGAGACCCAGTACTTC.

This chain connects TRBV5-1 to TRBJ1-2; 7 nucleotides line up with TRBD1. Unmatched junction bases numbered 8, after V lost 4 bases and J lost 2 bases. The V gene's germline CDR1 is SGHRS and CDR2 YFSETQ. The CDR3 runs 15 residues. The DNA of the CDR3 is TGCGCCAGCAGCCTATCGACAGGGACGAACTATGGCTACACCTTC. This codes for CASSLSTGTNYGYTF.

The V gene is TRBV18, the J gene TRBJ1-3; D is undetermined. The V end lost 3 bases, the J end lost 2 bases, and 14 bases lay between the germline ends. This CDR3 has 16 residues. Germline lookup yields CDR1 KGHSH and CDR2 LQKENI. CDR3: CASSPRPLEAGNTIYF. CDR3 DNA sequence: TGTGCCAGCTCACCCCGTCCGCTGGAGGCTGGAAACACCATATATTTT. Full variable domain (outside the CDR3, taken from reference TRBV18 and TRBJ1-3): NAGVMQNPRHLVRRRGQEARLRCSPMKGHSHVYWYRQLPEEGLKFMVYLQKENIIDESGMPKERFSAEFPKEGPSILRIQQVVRGDSAAYFCASSPRPLEAGNTIYFGEGSWLTVV.

The rearrangement links TRBV6-1 to TRBJ1-2; tentatively, D is TRBD1 (5 bases). V was trimmed by 0 bases and J by 4 bases, leaving 12 bases between them. This CDR3 is 15 amino acids long. Per the germline V gene, CDR1 is MNHNS and CDR2 is SASEGT. This CDR3 reads CASSEAGRRLYGYTF. The CDR3 DNA reads TGTGCCAGCAGTGAAGCGGGACGGCGTCTCTATGGCTACACCTTC.

The chain has TRBV5-4 and TRBJ2-1, with D hard to call. The CDR3 is 16 amino acids. The germline V and J ends were trimmed by 0 bases and 0 bases, with 10 bases remaining between them. Germline loops: CDR1 SGHNT, CDR2 YYREEE (reference sequence). CDR3 in amino acids: CASSLAGSLSYNEQFF. The CDR3 DNA sequence: TGTGCCAGCAGCTTGGCCGGTAGTCTCTCCTACAATGAGCAGTTCTTC. The full variable domain, its missing parts supplied by reference TRBV5-4 and TRBJ2-1, is ETGVTQSPTHLIKTRGQQVTLRCSSQSGHNTVSWYQQALGQGPQFIFQYYREEENGRGNFPPRFSGLQFPNYSSELNVNALELDDSALYLCASSLAGSLSYNEQFFGPGTRLTVL.

The V and J genes are TRBV5-1 and TRBJ2-3, with D uncertain. The germline CDR1 and CDR2 sequences are SGHRS and YFSETQ. This CDR3 is 15 amino acids long. V shed 3 bases and J shed 2 bases, with 13 bases lying between them. In DNA form, the CDR3 reads TGCGCCAGCAGCTCGTTAGACCTGGACACAGATACGCAGTATTTT. Protein sequence: CASSSLDLDTDTQYF.

The chain couples TRBV28 to TRBJ1-2; D is unclear. Trimming removed 6 bases at V and 3 bases at J, with 14 bases between. This CDR3 has 14 residues. From germline, CDR1 is MDHEN and CDR2 SYDVKM. CDR3 sequence (DNA): TGTGCCAGCAGGGGCAGCATATACCACTATGGCTACACCTTC. Translating gives CASRGSIYHYGYTF.

The V call is TRBV5-1, the J call TRBJ2-1; 8 positions match TRBD1. Germline-derived CDR1 and CDR2 are SGHRS and YFSETQ. V gave up 5 bases and J gave up 6 bases; unmatched junction bases: 10. This CDR3 has 15 amino acids. The CDR3 bases are TGCGCCAGCAGTTCTGACAGGGGTGTAAGCAATGAGCAGTTCTTC. Protein: CASSSDRGVSNEQFF. The whole variable domain, filled in from reference TRBV5-1 and TRBJ2-1, reads KAGVTQTPRYLIKTRGQQVTLSCSPISGHRSVSWYQQTPGQGLQFLFEYFSETQRNKGNFPGRFSGRQFSNSRSEMNVSTLELGDSALYLCASSSDRGVSNEQFFGPGTRLTVL.

A single count supports this clone. As DNA, the CDR3 is TGTGCCAGTAGTACCCCCGCAGGGGAAGGCGTAAAACTGTTTTTT. Translating it yields CASSTPAGEGVKLFF. This chain joins TRBV19 and TRBJ1-4; D possibly corresponds to TRBD1 (6 bases). V dropped 4 bases and J dropped 10 bases, with 19 bases sitting between them. CDR3 length: 15 residues. The germline V gene has CDR1 LNHDA and CDR2 SQIVND (reference sequence).

This chain joins TRBV12-5 and TRBJ2-3; 10 nucleotides align to TRBD2. V was pared by 9 bases and J by 6 bases, with 9 bases of the junction left unmatched. The CDR3 contains 14 residues. CDR1 and CDR2 (germline): LGHNT, FRNRAP. CDR3 protein: CARRLAGVVDTQYF. The CDR3 DNA is TGTGCTAGACGGCTAGCGGGAGTTGTGGATACGCAGTATTTT.

This clone was counted only a few times. The chain couples TRBV4-1 to TRBJ1-5; D remains ambiguous. In germline, CDR1 is MGHRA, CDR2 YSYEKL. The CDR3 is made up of 17 amino acids. The V and J ends lost 0 bases and 5 bases respectively, with 17 bases between them. The CDR3 nucleotides are TGCGCCAGCAGCCAAGATAGTCAGGCCACGGGGTATCAGCCCCAGCATTTT. Protein product: CASSQDSQATGYQPQHF.

This clone was seen at least ten times. The chain has TRBV30 and TRBJ2-3; TRBD2 aligns across 9 bases. Germline lookup yields CDR1 GTSNPN and CDR2 SVGIG (reference sequence). V lost 2 bases and J lost 3; bases outside the gene matches: 3. The CDR3 contains 14 residues. For the CDR3, the DNA is TGTGCCTGGAGTCCTAGCGGGACTACAGATACGCAGTATTTT. Amino acids: CAWSPSGTTDTQYF.

The V and J genes are TRBV19 and TRBJ2-7; no firm D call. This CDR3 comprises 15 residues. Germline V gene data show CDR1 as LNHDA and CDR2 as SQIVND (reference sequence). The germline V and J ends were trimmed by 5 bases and 0 bases, with 14 bases remaining between them. CDR3 coding DNA: TGTGCCAGTAGTCCCACCCAGCGTAACTCCTACGAGCAGTACTTC. It codes for CASSPTQRNSYEQYF.

The J gene is TRBJ1-1, the V gene TRBV10-3; a weak D match, TRBD1 (5 bases). From germline, CDR1 is ENHRY and CDR2 SYGVKD. The CDR3 totals 15 residues. The V and J ends lost 3 bases and 3 bases respectively, with 14 bases between them. CDR3 in amino acids: CAISELQRGDTEAFF. In DNA, the CDR3 is TGTGCCATCAGTGAATTACAACGAGGGGACACTGAAGCTTTCTTT.

This chain uses TRBV28 with TRBJ2-5, with D unclear. Per the germline V gene, CDR1 is MDHEN and CDR2 is SYDVKM. Trimming took 10 bases from V and 2 from J, leaving 17 bases between them. This CDR3 comprises 14 residues. CDR3 sequence: CATYRRALQETQYF. Written as DNA, the CDR3 is TGTGCCACCTATAGACGGGCCCTTCAAGAGACCCAGTACTTC.

The chain couples TRBV4-2 to TRBJ2-7, with D perhaps TRBD2 (6 bases). This CDR3 has 15 residues. Germline V gene data show CDR1 as LGHNA and CDR2 as YNFKEQ. Between the trimmed V and J ends, which lost 0 bases and 4 bases, there was a span of 13 bases. The CDR3 protein is CASSQDYRERYEQYF. The CDR3 nucleotides are TGTGCCAGCAGCCAAGATTACCGGGAGAGGTACGAGCAGTACTTC.

The chain carries TRBV28 and TRBJ2-5; TRBD2 matches 10 bases. The J call may be wrong; the DNA end is better matched by TRBJ2-7. Germline V gene lookup returns CDR1 MDHEN and CDR2 SYDVKM. The CDR3 length is 16 residues. The CDR3 here is CANNTPASGRWYEQYF. The CDR3, as DNA: TGTGCCAACAATACACCGGCTAGCGGGAGATGGTACGAGCAGTACTTC.

This clone was picked up a small number of times. The chain carries TRBV27 and TRBJ2-2; D is uncertain. Trimming shortened V by 2 bases and J by 5 bases, and 6 bases separated the two germline ends. This CDR3 has 13 residues. The V gene's germline CDR1 is MNHEY and CDR2 SMNVEV (reference sequence). CDR3 sequence reads: CASSLRRTGELFF. CDR3 coding DNA: TGTGCCAGCAGTTTAAGAAGGACCGGGGAGCTGTTTTTT.